Each of the 28 T cell receptor beta chains below was sequenced from the same sample in a study of T cells in Graves' hyperthyroidism and ophthalmopathy (dated by TCRdb to the late 2010s). Libraries were built with multiplex PCR. Sequencer: Illumina HiSeq 2000. The TCR beta CDR3 regions were amplified from the RNA transcripts. For the first round of RT-PCR on the TCR CDR3, the HTBI primer set was used together with the Qiagen OneStep RT-PCR kit. Clones were called with MiXCR by TCRdb after fastp trimmed the public reads at Q25, and only in-frame beta chains were retained. CDR3 protein sequences are deduplicated, and each keeps its most common genes and DNA. This sample comprises about 420,000 distinct CDR3 sequences, about 15% of them detected only once. Jointly, the top ten make up 13% to 15% of the sample. Material: blood. The receptor source for this set is a woman under 30 with Graves' hyperthyroidism.

V is TRBV20-1 and J is TRBJ1-1, with unresolved D. Germline loops: CDR1 DFQATT, CDR2 SNEGSKA (reference sequence). Trimming cost V 1 base and J 5 bases, with 14 bases left between them. The length of the CDR3 is 14 residues. As DNA, the CDR3 is TGCAGTGCTAGAGTCGCAGGACGGGAGACTGAAGCTTTCTTT. Its translation: CSARVAGRETEAFF.

On this clonotype itself: A read error may explain this, as a much larger clone is one base away. V and J are TRBV2 and TRBJ1-6; D is ambiguous. V was clipped by 5 bases and J by 5 bases, with 7 bases between them. The CDR3 is 13 residues long. Germline V gene lookup returns CDR1 SNHLY and CDR2 FYNNEI. The CDR3 is CASSRDNNSPLHF. The CDR3 bases are TGTGCCAGCAGTCGGGATAATAATTCACCCCTCCACTTT.

The V call is TRBV6-2 or TRBV6-3, the J call TRBJ2-7, with 8 bases that match TRBD1. J was trimmed by 7 bases and V by 5 bases; bases with no gene match: 7. The germline gives CDR1 MNHEY, CDR2 SVGEGT. The CDR3 covers 13 residues. This CDR3 reads CASSPRTGWEQYF. CDR3 nucleotides: TGTGCCAGCAGTCCAAGGACAGGGTGGGAGCAGTACTTC.

This clonotype was recorded at least ten times. J is TRBJ2-7 and V is TRBV27; maybe TRBD1 (5 bases). Deletions cut 4 bases from V and 0 bases from J, with 19 bases between. From germline, CDR1 is MNHEY and CDR2 SMNVEV (reference sequence). CDR3 length: 17 amino acids. CDR3 protein: CASSSIREIRPSYEQYF. The CDR3 coding sequence is TGTGCCAGCAGTTCAATCAGGGAAATCCGCCCCTCCTACGAGCAGTACTTC.

This clonotype showed up many times. This chain uses TRBV7-2 with TRBJ2-5; 7 bases agree with TRBD1. The CDR3 covers 16 residues. The V gene's germline CDR1 is SGHTA and CDR2 FQGNSA. V lost 1 base to trimming and J lost 2 bases; unmatched junction nucleotides: 7. The CDR3 region has the DNA TGTGCCAGCAGCTTAGGGACAGGACTCTTACAAGAGACCCAGTACTTC. This encodes CASSLGTGLLQETQYF.

This clonotype was recorded many times. V gene TRBV18 combines with J gene TRBJ2-1; 11 nucleotides match TRBD2. Germline values: CDR1 KGHSH, CDR2 LQKENI. The J segment lost 0 bases and the V segment lost 3 bases, leaving 1 base of the junction unmatched. This CDR3 has 16 amino acids. As DNA, the CDR3 is TGTGCCAGCTCACCCGGGACTAGCGGCTCCTACAATGAGCAGTTCTTC. It codes for CASSPGTSGSYNEQFF.

This clonotype was recorded at least ten times. The J gene is TRBJ2-2, the V gene TRBV9; TRBD1 might be the D (6 bases). The V end was cut by 0 bases, the J end by 7 bases, with 16 bases between. The CDR3 consists of 16 residues. Germline lookup yields CDR1 SGDLS and CDR2 YYNGEE. The chain's CDR3 is CASSVESRGFGGELFF. CDR3 bases: TGTGCCAGCAGCGTAGAAAGCAGGGGCTTTGGCGGGGAGCTGTTTTTT.

Many counts were recorded for this clonotype. Written as DNA, the CDR3 is TGTGCCAGCAGTGATACGGAGGGGCTGGTAGAGACCCAGTACTTC. The encoded protein is CASSDTEGLVETQYF. The chain uses TRBV2 and TRBJ2-5; D might be TRBD2 (6 bases). This CDR3 contains 15 residues. The germline V and J ends were trimmed by 3 bases and 4 bases, with 15 bases remaining between them. Germline CDR1 SNHLY, CDR2 FYNNEI.

The table lists this clonotype with a few counts. The CDR3 region is CSARDVTGGHGYTF. The CDR3 coding sequence is TGCAGTGCTAGAGACGTGACAGGGGGCCATGGCTACACCTTC. This chain uses TRBV20-1 with TRBJ1-2, with 10 bases lining up with TRBD1. The V and J ends lost 0 bases and 6 bases, in that order; junction bases with no gene match: 4. The CDR3 spans 14 residues. CDR1 is DFQATT, CDR2 SNEGSKA, per germline (reference sequence).

This clonotype was seen only a few times. The chain joins TRBV12-3 or TRBV12-4 to TRBJ2-5; D remains unclear. This CDR3 has 14 residues. Trimming removed 3 bases at V and 2 bases at J, with 10 bases between. In DNA, the CDR3 is TGTGCCAGCAGTTTCGGGTCGTTACAAGAGACCCAGTACTTC. Encoded protein: CASSFGSLQETQYF.

This clonotype was observed at least ten times. The chain uses TRBV2 and TRBJ1-2; D gene unclear. V was clipped by 0 bases and J by 1 base, with 15 bases between them. The CDR3 contains 17 residues. Germline assignment: CDR1 SNHLY and CDR2 FYNNEI. The CDR3 loop reads CASSEALGIKLNYGYTF. The DNA of the CDR3 is TGTGCCAGCAGTGAAGCGCTTGGGATCAAGCTTAACTATGGCTACACCTTC.

V usage is TRBV24-1 and J usage is TRBJ2-2, with D possibly being TRBD1 (6 bases). This CDR3 spans 15 amino acids. Germline CDR1 and CDR2: KGHDR and SFDVKD. V lost 3 bases and J 0 bases, leaving 7 bases between the germline ends. CDR3 sequence reads: CATSDRTANTGELFF. For the CDR3, the DNA is TGTGCCACCAGTGATCGGACAGCGAACACCGGGGAGCTGTTTTTT.

This CDR3 is CATSARGAAFYNEQFF. CDR3 in DNA: TGTGCCACCAGTGCACGAGGAGCGGCTTTCTACAATGAGCAGTTCTTC. The chain joins TRBV15 to TRBJ2-1; D is possibly TRBD2 (5 bases). Trimming shortened V by 6 bases and J by 3 bases, and 18 bases separated the two germline ends. The germline CDR1 and CDR2 sequences are LNHNV and YYDKDF (reference sequence). This CDR3 comprises 16 residues. Together with reference TRBV15 and TRBJ2-1, the CDR3 gives the full variable domain: DAMVIQNPRYQVTQFGKPVTLSCSQTLNHNVMYWYQQKSSQAPKLLFHYYDKDFNNEADTPDNFQSRRPNTSFCFLDIRSPGLGDTAMYLCATSARGAAFYNEQFFGPGTRLTVL.

This clonotype appeared many times. The chain uses TRBV6-2 or TRBV6-3 and TRBJ1-1; D is unclear. CDR3 length equals 12 residues. Germline-derived CDR1 and CDR2 are MNHEY and SVGEGT. V lost 6 bases and J lost 7, with 12 bases in between. CDR3 in amino acids: CASRLSILEAFF. Here the CDR3 DNA reads TGTGCCAGCAGGTTATCCATCCTTGAAGCTTTCTTT.

This clonotype was seen once. The V call is TRBV4-3, the J call TRBJ2-1, with D hard to call. Germline assignment: CDR1 LGHNA and CDR2 YSLEER. There are 14 residues in the CDR3. Trimming took off 0 bases at V and 7 bases at J, with 10 bases between the two ends. CDR3 coding DNA: TGCGCCAGCAGCCAAGATAGCCCCGCAAATGAGCAGTTCTTC. Translated, it gives CASSQDSPANEQFF.

The sample holds many counts of this clonotype. The chain carries TRBV12-3 or TRBV12-4 and TRBJ1-2, with D perhaps TRBD1 (5 bases). Trimming stripped 4 bases from V and 5 bases from J, with 14 bases between. The CDR3 is 14 residues long. The CDR3 loop reads CASSSNRLLYGYTF. The DNA for the CDR3 is TGTGCCAGCAGTTCAAACAGGCTACTTTATGGCTACACCTTC.

There are a few counts of this clonotype. This chain joins TRBV7-2 and TRBJ2-1, with 10 bases fitting TRBD2. Germline values: CDR1 SGHTA, CDR2 FQGNSA. This CDR3 is built from 18 residues. Trimming took 4 bases from V and 0 from J; bases not matched to a gene: 9. CDR3 region: CASSSLAGVPRSYNEQFF. CDR3 nucleotide sequence: TGTGCCAGCAGCTCTCTAGCGGGGGTGCCCCGCTCCTACAATGAGCAGTTCTTC.

This clonotype was recorded at least ten times. The rearrangement uses TRBV5-1 and TRBJ2-7; D might be TRBD1 or TRBD2, each matching 5 bases. This CDR3 region has 13 residues. The ends were cut back, 4 bases at V and 6 bases at J, with 14 bases in the middle. Per the germline V gene, CDR1 is SGHRS and CDR2 is YFSETQ. The CDR3 DNA follows: TGCGCCAGCAGCCCCGCCCAAGGGACCGAGCAGTACTTC. Its translation: CASSPAQGTEQYF.

This sequence joins TRBV11-1 and TRBJ2-2; perhaps TRBD1 as D (7 bases). Germline V gives CDR1 SGHAT, CDR2 FQDESV (reference sequence). Deletions cut 1 base from V and 6 bases from J, with 21 bases between. The CDR3 extends over 18 amino acids. The CDR3 sequence: CASSLGLRGPSAPGELFF. The CDR3 DNA is TGTGCCAGCAGCTTAGGGCTAAGGGGGCCTAGCGCCCCCGGGGAGCTGTTTTTT.

The V gene is TRBV28, the J gene TRBJ2-7, with 9 bases aligning to TRBD1. Germline V CDR1 and CDR2: MDHEN, SYDVKM. V trimming: 10 bases; J trimming: 6 bases; junction bases outside the gene matches: 13. There are 14 residues in the CDR3. The CDR3 sequence: CATLSGTGIGEQYF. For the CDR3, the DNA is TGTGCCACCCTTTCCGGGACAGGGATCGGCGAGCAGTACTTC. Together with reference TRBV28 and TRBJ2-7, the CDR3 gives the full variable domain: DVKVTQSSRYLVKRTGEKVFLECVQDMDHENMFWYRQDPGLGLRLIYFSYDVKMKEKGDIPEGYSVSREKKERFSLILESASTNQTSMYLCATLSGTGIGEQYFGPGTRLTVT.

There are many counts of this clonotype. The genes are TRBV2 and TRBJ1-5; 10 bases fit TRBD1. V shed 4 bases and J 1 base; nucleotides not matched to a gene: 7. Germline V gene lookup returns CDR1 SNHLY and CDR2 FYNNEI. This CDR3 is 17 amino acids long. CDR3 in DNA: TGTGCCAGCAGTGGGGAACCGGGACAGGGGAGCAATCAGCCCCAGCATTTT. Its translation is CASSGEPGQGSNQPQHF.

Many counts were recorded for this clonotype. This chain connects TRBV7-2 to TRBJ2-3, with D hard to call. V dropped 1 base and J dropped 4 bases, with 15 bases sitting between them. CDR3 length: 16 amino acids. Germline lookup yields CDR1 SGHTA and CDR2 FQGNSA. The CDR3 DNA follows: TGTGCCAGCAGCTTAGGGGCACCGGACGGCCCAGATACGCAGTATTTT. Translating gives CASSLGAPDGPDTQYF. Full variable domain (rest looked up from reference TRBV7-2 and TRBJ2-3): GAGVSQSPSNKVTEKGKDVELRCDPISGHTALYWYRQSLGQGLEFLIYFQGNSAPDKSGLPSDRFSAERTGGSVSTLTIQRTQQEDSAVYLCASSLGAPDGPDTQYFGPGTRLTVL.

This clonotype was counted at least ten times. The chain carries TRBV11-2 and TRBJ1-2, with a possible D match to TRBD1 (6 bases). Trimming took 3 bases from V and 5 from J, leaving 10 bases between them. The CDR3 totals 13 residues. Per the germline V gene, CDR1 is SGHAT and CDR2 is FQNNGV. DNA of the CDR3: TGTGCCAGCAGCTTCCACAGGGTGTATGGCTACACCTTC. Translation: CASSFHRVYGYTF.

This clonotype appeared many times. The chain recombines TRBV6-2 or TRBV6-3 with TRBJ2-7; the D gene is possibly TRBD1 (5 bases). Germline CDR1 reads MNHEY; CDR2 reads SVGEGT. CDR3 length equals 15 residues. V lost 4 bases and J 2 bases, leaving 15 bases between the germline ends. For the CDR3, the DNA is TGTGCCAGCAGTTTTTCAGGGCTGGGAACCTACGAGCAGTACTTC. This translates into CASSFSGLGTYEQYF.

This clonotype was detected a few times. The CDR3 is CASSAGSAFYGYTF. The CDR3 DNA sequence: TGTGCCAGCAGTGCAGGGTCGGCTTTCTATGGCTACACCTTC. The chain uses TRBV12-3 or TRBV12-4 and TRBJ1-2; D is possibly TRBD1 (5 bases). The CDR3 consists of 14 residues. V was pared by 5 bases and J by 4 bases, with 14 bases between.

This clonotype was observed a few times. The gene calls are TRBV28 and TRBJ2-7, with 8 bases lining up with TRBD2. Germline CDR1 and CDR2: MDHEN and SYDVKM. There are 16 residues in the CDR3. V dropped 4 bases and J dropped 6; count of bases not matched to a gene: 14. CDR3 amino acids: CASSSLFPSREGEQYF. The CDR3 bases are TGTGCCAGCAGTTCCCTTTTCCCCTCCCGGGAGGGCGAGCAGTACTTC.

DNA for the CDR3: TGCAGTGCTAGAGATGTAGTGAGGCAGTCCACAGATACGCAGTATTTT. Its translation is CSARDVVRQSTDTQYF. The chain combines TRBV20-1 with TRBJ2-3; unclear D gene. Trimming took 0 bases from V and 2 from J, leaving 15 bases between them. The CDR3 is 16 residues long. The germline V gene encodes CDR1 DFQATT and CDR2 SNEGSKA (reference sequence).

This chain links TRBV18 with TRBJ2-5; TRBD1 matches at 10 bases. The ends lost 4 bases at V and 4 bases at J; junction bases unmatched: 9. The CDR3 covers 16 residues. Germline V lookup: CDR1 KGHSH, CDR2 LQKENI. The CDR3 sequence is CASSLRRTGGTETQYF. In DNA form, the CDR3 reads TGTGCCAGCTCACTCCGTAGGACAGGGGGAACAGAGACCCAGTACTTC.